This record concerns one TCR beta chain sequence. Its antigen remains unidentified. Base qualities were left out, and no much larger clone turns up one base away. The immunoSEQ Assay, a bias-controlled multiplex PCR, was used to amplify TCRbeta CDR3 regions from genomic DNA. For the original study's pipeline: Within the assay, amplification of reference gene primers was used to estimate how many nucleated cells each sample contained. To quantify the absolute abundance of each unique TCRbeta CDR3 rearrangement, sequence reads were collapsed and filtered. For each sample, productive Simpson clonality was calculated as the square root of Simpson's diversity index across productive rearrangements. Imported from immuneACCESS, the table was reduced by TCRdb to in-frame sequences with V and J called. These copies leave out some clones; in studies compared against another copy, an unresolved V gene accounts for under half, and the cause of the remainder is not known. The V and J calls and clone size were taken over from that table, and D and trimming were inferred from the DNA. Here the sample has about 70,000 clones; 83% occur a single time. Jointly, the top ten make up around 6.9% of the sample.

Trimming removed 4 bases from V and 0 bases from J, leaving 12 bases between the germline ends. The CDR3 sequence holds 15 residues, the cysteine and phenylalanine included. Only the CDR3 portion is preserved as DNA: 45 bases, with reading frame beginning at the first base. CDR1 and CDR2 are drawn from the germline V gene (reference sequence): SGHNT, YYREEE. The record originates from a study of blood T cell repertoires in COVID-19 (dated by TCRdb to 2019 to 2021). Some background on the complete study: Samples from collaborators originated in the United States, Italy and Spain and spanned both the acute and convalescent phases of COVID-19. The sample metadata nearly always contained a de-identified subject ID, COVID-19 status, age in years and sex. Samples came from the ongoing ImmuneRACE study (first 160 participants) plus 1,254 subjects from 6 global collaborators. The repertoires were released in a freely available public database meant as a resource for research on the immune response to SARS-CoV-2. Deeply sampled blood TCRbeta repertoires from subjects exposed to, actively infected with, or recovered from COVID-19 were included in the dataset. Where HLA class I and class II types were available, the types were taken from metadata supplied by the sample provider, not from assay-based typing. The material from the prospective study consisted of cDNA or gDNA derived from T cells, B-cell-depleted T cells, or PBMCs.

The study at large found these results: Clinical and demographic metadata were provided uncurated, with the amount varying by source and participant.

At one collaborating source in Seattle, patients were enrolled during active infection and were followed longitudinally through the course of disease. Whole blood was collected in K2EDTA tubes by collaborating institutions according to the institutions' own protocols. For TCRbeta analysis, collaborator samples were shipped as frozen whole blood, as isolated PBMCs, or as DNA extracted from either sample type. Specimen: peripheral blood. The receptor was derived from a man younger than 40 with COVID-19, enrolled during active disease. The chain uses TRBV5-4 and TRBJ2-3; the D region possibly corresponds to TRBD2 (6 bases align). The sequence in DNA is TGTGCCAGCAGCCCTGCGGGACCAAGCACAGATACGCAGTATTTT. Its protein is CASSPAGPSTDTQYF.